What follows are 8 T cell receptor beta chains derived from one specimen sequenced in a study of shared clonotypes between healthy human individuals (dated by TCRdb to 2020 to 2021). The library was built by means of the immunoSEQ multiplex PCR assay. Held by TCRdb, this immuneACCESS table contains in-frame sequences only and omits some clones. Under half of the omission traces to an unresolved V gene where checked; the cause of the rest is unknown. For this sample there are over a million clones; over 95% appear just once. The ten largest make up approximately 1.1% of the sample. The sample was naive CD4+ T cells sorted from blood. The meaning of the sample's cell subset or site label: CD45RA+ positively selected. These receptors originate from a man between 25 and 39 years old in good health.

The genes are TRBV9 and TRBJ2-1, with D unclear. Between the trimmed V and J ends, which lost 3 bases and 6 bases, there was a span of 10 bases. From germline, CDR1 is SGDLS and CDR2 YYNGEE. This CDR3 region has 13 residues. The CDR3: CASSAMGFNEQFF. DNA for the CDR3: TGTGCCAGCAGCGCAATGGGGTTCAATGAGCAGTTCTTC.

The CDR3 DNA sequence: TGTGCCAGCACCACTAGCACTTGGACCGGGGAGCTGTTTTTT. Encoded protein: CASTTSTWTGELFF. The chain uses TRBV5-4 and TRBJ2-2; weak D call: TRBD2 (6 bases). Trimming left V 6 bases short and J 5 bases short, with 14 bases between. Germline V gene data show CDR1 as SGHNT and CDR2 as YYREEE (reference sequence). This CDR3 has 14 residues. Using reference TRBV5-4 and TRBJ2-2 for the parts outside the CDR3, the full variable domain is ETGVTQSPTHLIKTRGQQVTLRCSSQSGHNTVSWYQQALGQGPQFIFQYYREEENGRGNFPPRFSGLQFPNYSSELNVNALELDDSALYLCASTTSTWTGELFFGEGSRLTVL.

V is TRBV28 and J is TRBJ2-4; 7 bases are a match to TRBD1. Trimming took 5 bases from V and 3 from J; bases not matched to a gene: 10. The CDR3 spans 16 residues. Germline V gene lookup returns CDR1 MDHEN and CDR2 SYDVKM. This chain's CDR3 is CASSPRTGFSKNIQYF. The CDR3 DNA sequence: TGTGCCAGCAGTCCCCGGACAGGTTTCAGCAAAAACATTCAGTACTTC.

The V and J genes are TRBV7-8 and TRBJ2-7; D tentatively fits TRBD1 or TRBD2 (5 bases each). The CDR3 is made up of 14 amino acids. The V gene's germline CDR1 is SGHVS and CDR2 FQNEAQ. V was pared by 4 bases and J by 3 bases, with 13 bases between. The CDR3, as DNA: TGTGCCAGCAGCTATATGTCTGGGGGCTACGAGCAGTACTTC. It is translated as CASSYMSGGYEQYF.

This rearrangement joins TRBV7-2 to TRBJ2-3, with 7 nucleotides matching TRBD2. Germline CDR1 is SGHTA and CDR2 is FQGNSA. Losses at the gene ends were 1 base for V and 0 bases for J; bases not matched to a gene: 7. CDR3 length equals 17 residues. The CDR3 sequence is CASSLVPAGSSTDTQYF. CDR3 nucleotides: TGTGCCAGCAGCTTAGTTCCAGCGGGGTCTAGCACAGATACGCAGTATTTT.

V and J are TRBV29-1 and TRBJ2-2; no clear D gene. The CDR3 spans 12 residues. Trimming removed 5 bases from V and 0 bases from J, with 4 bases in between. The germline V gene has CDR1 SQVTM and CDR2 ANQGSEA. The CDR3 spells CSVITNTGELFF. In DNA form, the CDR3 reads TGCAGCGTTATTACGAACACCGGGGAGCTGTTTTTT.

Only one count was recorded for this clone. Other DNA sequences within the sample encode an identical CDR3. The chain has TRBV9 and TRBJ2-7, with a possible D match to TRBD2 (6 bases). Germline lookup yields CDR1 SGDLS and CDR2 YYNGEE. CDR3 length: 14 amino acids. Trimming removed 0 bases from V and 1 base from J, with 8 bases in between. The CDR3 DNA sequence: TGTGCCAGCAGCGTAGAGGCGGGATCCTACGAGCAGTACTTC. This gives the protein CASSVEAGSYEQYF. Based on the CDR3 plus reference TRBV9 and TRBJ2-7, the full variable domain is DSGVTQTPKHLITATGQRVTLRCSPRSGDLSVYWYQQSLDQGLQFLIQYYNGEERAKGNILERFSAQQFPDLHSELNLSSLELGDSALYFCASSVEAGSYEQYFGPGTRLTVT.

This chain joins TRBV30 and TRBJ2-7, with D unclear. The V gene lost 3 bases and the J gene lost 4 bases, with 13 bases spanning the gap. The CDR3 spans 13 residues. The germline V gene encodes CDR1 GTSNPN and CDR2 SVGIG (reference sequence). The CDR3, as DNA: TGTGCCTGGAGACCCCATGCCTCATACGAGCAGTACTTC. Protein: CAWRPHASYEQYF.